This T cell receptor (beta chain) emerged from a study of CD8+CD57+ T cells in acquired aplastic anemia. Overall study: Isolated CD4+ and CD8+ cells, once sorted, yielded DNA averaging around 2.9 ug. Regarding the study as a whole: Common to patients and controls were 25 to 30 CD8+ CDR3 sequences.

Previously, flow cytometry had revealed CD8+CD57+ cell expansion in the patients chosen for sequencing. Both TCR beta VDJ combination and CDR3 sequence profiling were carried out. Genomic DNA was the template for this profiling. MiXCR, applied by TCRdb to the reads, yields one record per CDR3 protein. The sample has 150,000 to 180,000 distinct CDR3 sequences, 40% to 65% seen once. This clonotype was seen repeatedly, ten times or more. Its antigen is not known. Trimming removed 4 bases at V and 10 bases at J, with 11 bases between. This CDR3 region has 11 residues. In germline, CDR1 is MNHEY, CDR2 SMNVEV (reference sequence).

This chain links TRBV27 with TRBJ2-7, with D tentatively TRBD1 (6 bases). The clonotype originates from a human donor with aplastic anemia. The material sequenced was sorted CD4+, CD8+, or CD8+CD57+ T cells (not recorded which) from PBMCs. The CDR3: CASSSTGSQYF. As DNA, the CDR3 is TGTGCCAGCAGTTCCACAGGGTCCCAGTACTTC.